The count of the clone carrying this TCR beta chain is one. Its matching antigen is unknown. This sample stems from a study of cytomegalovirus exposure and HLA in healthy donors. General study points: An analysis that came later showed most CMV-associated TCR beta chains appearing HLA-restricted.

PCR employed 60 Vbeta and 13 Jbeta primers. Clones were read by immunoSEQ multiplex PCR, and TCRdb kept only the in-frame ones, dropping some. Here the sample spans 150,000 to 200,000 clones, 70% to 75% being singletons. Germline-derived CDR1 and CDR2 are MDHEN and SYDVKM. The length of the CDR3 is 17 residues. The J segment lost 1 base and the V segment lost 2 bases, leaving 8 bases of the junction unmatched. The TCR originated in a man aged 18-30 years in good health and CMV-seropositive. The sample taken for sequencing was PBMCs. The chain carries TRBV28 and TRBJ2-3, with TRBD2 identical over 8 bases. The DNA of the CDR3 is TGTGCCAGCAGTTTAAGGTGGAGCGGGGGCCGCACAGATACGCAGTATTTT. Translating it yields CASSLRWSGGRTDTQYF.